This is a list of T cell receptor beta chains from one sample in a study of breast tumors, draining lymph nodes, adjacent tissues. TCRdb recomputed calls from the multiplex PCR reads with MiXCR, one row per CDR3 protein. The sample lists about 180,000 distinct CDR3 sequences, 30% to 40% occurring once. The sequencing sample was made of axillary lymph node tissue. Receptor source: a female donor with breast cancer. Some clones in this sample may be carry-over from other donors' samples. CDR3s include the opening cysteine and the closing phenylalanine or tryptophan. D genes are given only for firm matches. Clone size, where shown, is once, few, many, or a class for clones that have expanded.

V: TRBV20-1; size: few; D: NA; J: TRBJ1-1; DNA: TGCAGTGCTAACCGGGTTACAGGGTCGCCTGAAGCTTTCTTT; CDR3: CSANRVTGSPEAFF
V: TRBV20-1; size: NA; D: TRBD1; J: TRBJ2-3; DNA: TGCAGTGTTAGCACAGGGGCAGATACGCAGTATTTT; CDR3: CSVSTGADTQYF
V: TRBV4-3; size: many; D: TRBD1; J: TRBJ2-6; DNA: TGCGCCAGCAGCCCCCTTACAGGGGTTGGGGCCAACGTCCTGACTTTC; CDR3: CASSPLTGVGANVLTF
V: TRBV6-5; size: many; D: NA; J: TRBJ2-7; DNA: TGTGCCAGCAGTTACTCAGGGACACCAACCTACGAGCAGTACTTC; CDR3: CASSYSGTPTYEQYF
V: TRBV11-3; size: NA; D: NA; J: TRBJ2-2; DNA: TGTGCTAGCAGCTTAGATGGGGCGACCGGGGAGCTGTTTTTT; CDR3: CASSLDGATGELFF
V: TRBV20-1; size: NA; D: NA; J: TRBJ2-7; DNA: TGCAGTGCTAGTTTGTCAGGGATGTCTTACGAGCAGCACTTC; CDR3: CSASLSGMSYEQHF
V: TRBV30; size: NA; D: TRBD2; J: TRBJ2-3; DNA: TGTGCCTGGAGTGTACCCGGGGGGGATACCCTTCTCCCAGATACGCAGTATTTT; CDR3: CAWSVPGGDTLLPDTQYF
V: TRBV27; size: many; D: NA; J: TRBJ2-7; DNA: TGTGCCATCGAAGGTACCTACGAGCAGTACTTC; CDR3: CAIEGTYEQYF
V: TRBV19; size: few; D: TRBD2; J: TRBJ2-7; DNA: TGTGCCAGTAGTATTAGGACTAGCGAGTACGAGCAGTACTTC; CDR3: CASSIRTSEYEQYF
V: TRBV5-5; size: few; D: NA; J: TRBJ1-1; DNA: TGTGCCAGCACCTCAACAGGGATGAACACTGAAGCTTTCTTT; CDR3: CASTSTGMNTEAFF